This TCR beta chain was identified in a study of identical twins (dated by TCRdb to about 2016). Background for the entire study: TCR alpha and beta repertoires from monozygotic twins, unrelated adults of various ages and cord blood were deep-sequenced to test whether fetal clonotypes persist. To rule out contamination, replicate twin experiments were performed at different times with different library preparation protocols. Overall study results and their limits: Because the same donors could not be followed over many years, the conclusions relied on cross-sectional statistical analysis. Abundant cord blood beta clonotypes had fewer insertions, young adult naive repertoires showed a similar but weaker trend, and memory repertoires showed no such trend. A weaker excess of twin sharing was found in beta out-of-frame sequences because the signal-to-noise ratio was lowered by fewer shared sequences. Out-of-frame TCR alpha sharing in monozygotic twins was systematically underestimated by recombination models, whereas sharing between unrelated individuals was in agreement with the recombination models. Zero-insertion analyses could be partly confounded by invariant T cells such as MAIT and iNKT, although diverse VJ usage argued against such confounding for most clonotypes. Out-of-frame TCR alpha sequences shared between twins showed an excess of low generation-probability sequences compared with coincidental sharing between unrelated individuals.

This clonotype was seen a single time. The specificity of this receptor is unknown. No much larger clonotype is one base removed from it; base qualities were not supplied. Reading the germline V gene (reference sequence) gives CDR1 DFQATT and CDR2 SNEGSKA. Including cysteine and phenylalanine, the CDR3 has 14 amino acids. CDR3 DNA only is kept here, 42 bases in frame from base 1. Trimming at the junction amounts to 2 bases on V and 4 bases on J, and the germline ends lie 12 bases apart. Every donor was a healthy Caucasian. The library relied on 5' RACE. The data were produced on an Illumina HiSeq 2000. A universal primer binding site was added through template switching, and the final cDNA carried a unique molecular identifier so that TCR cDNA molecules could be counted accurately. Specific primers in the conserved constant-segment region were used to synthesize first-strand cDNA for TCR alpha and beta chains. Each cDNA library was double barcoded, with a SMART-Mk sample barcode plus Illumina barcodes, to control for contamination. TruSeq adapter sequences and Illumina sample barcodes were added in two successive PCR steps. Sequencing of the TCR alpha and beta cDNA libraries was done on the Illumina HiSeq platform using custom primers. As for the authors' bioinformatics: Raw reads were processed with MiGEC to extract unique molecular identifiers, and MiXCR was used to determine CDR3 positions. For each individual, recombination models were inferred using an EM algorithm with the repgenHMM and IGoR tools. The analysis of shared clonotypes was done with the tcR package in R, with sharing normalized by the product of cloneset sizes. To study raw recombination free of thymic and clonal selection effects, out-of-frame nonproductive sequences were analyzed. TCRdb took the public reads, trimmed them with fastp at Q25, ran MiXCR for clone calling and kept in-frame beta chains. When rows share a CDR3 protein, they turn into one entry using the most common DNA and genes. The V and J calls come from TCRdb's annotation, not from the publication. Within this sample are some 1,600,000 distinct CDR3 sequences, with around 33% of them counted one time only. In total, the top ten clones hold about 0.3% of the sample.

The TCR comes from a newborn girl in good health. Here the chain combines TRBV20-1 and TRBJ2-1; TRBD2 is a possible D gene, resting on 6 matching bases. Sequenced input: cord blood. The sequenced DNA is TGCAGTGCTAGAAACGGGAGATCATACAATGAGCAGTTCTTC. Translated, it reads CSARNGRSYNEQFF.